Listed below are T cell receptor beta chains from one sample, sequenced in a study of blood T cell repertoires in COVID-19. Profiled with immunoSEQ multiplex PCR; TCRdb holds only in-frame clones, not every one. The sample lists fewer than 150,000 clones, more than 75% occurring once. The sample comprised peripheral blood. Every receptor here comes from a woman aged 70-85 years with acute or convalescent COVID-19. CDR3s include the opening cysteine and the closing phenylalanine or tryptophan. D genes are given only for firm matches. Clone sizes are given selectively: once, few, many, or a class where the clone is expanded.

v_call	cdr3_length	d_call	clone_size	j_call	cdr3_nt	cdr3_aa
TRBV3-1/TRBV3-2	15	TRBD1	few	TRBJ1-4	TGTGCCAGCACCCCAACCGGGACAGGTGGGGAAAAACTGTTTTTT	CASTPTGTGGEKLFF
TRBV19	15	TRBD1	few	TRBJ1-2	TGTGCCAGTAGTCTTATAGACAGGGAGGACTATGGCTACACCTTC	CASSLIDREDYGYTF
TRBV7-3	14	NA	few	TRBJ2-7	TGTGCCAGCAGGGTGGAAGGGGGACCCTACGAGCAGTACTTC	CASRVEGGPYEQYF
TRBV9	13	NA	once	TRBJ1-1	TGTGCCAGCACCCCCCAGAGGAGCGCTGAAGCTTTCTTT	CASTPQRSAEAFF
TRBV15	14	TRBD1	once	TRBJ1-5	TGTGCCACCAGCAGCCGGGACAGGGACCAGCCCCAGCATTTT	CATSSRDRDQPQHF
TRBV28	12	NA	NA	TRBJ1-2	TGTGCCAGCAGCCACGGGAACTATGGCTACACCTTC	CASSHGNYGYTF
TRBV7-8	14	NA	NA	TRBJ1-4	TGTGCCAGCAGCTTTCAGACAGCAGGGGAAAAACTGTTTTTT	CASSFQTAGEKLFF
TRBV7-9	14	NA	NA	TRBJ2-2	TGTGCCAGCAAGAAACAGGGGAACACCGGGGAGCTGTTTTTT	CASKKQGNTGELFF
TRBV5-1	15	TRBD2	NA	TRBJ2-1	TGCGCCAGCAGCTCTAGCGGGGGGACCTACAATGAGCAGTTCTTC	CASSSSGGTYNEQFF
TRBV5-1	15	TRBD1	few	TRBJ1-4	TGCGCCAGCAGCTTAAACAAACAGGGGAGTGAAAAACTGTTTTTT	CASSLNKQGSEKLFF
TRBV11-2	14	TRBD1	NA	TRBJ2-1	TGTGCCAGCAGCTTAGCAGGGGGACCCAATGAGCAGTTCTTC	CASSLAGGPNEQFF
TRBV19	17	NA	NA	TRBJ1-5	TGTGCCAGTAGTCCCAAGGACAGCGTGAATAGCAATCAGCCCCAGCATTTT	CASSPKDSVNSNQPQHF
TRBV6-5	14	TRBD1	NA	TRBJ2-1	TGTGCCAGCAGTTACAGGACAGGTTACAATGAGCAGTTCTTC	CASSYRTGYNEQFF
TRBV28	12	NA	many	TRBJ2-7	TGTGCCAGCAATGGAGGCATGGGCGAGCAGTACTTC	CASNGGMGEQYF
TRBV18	15	NA	NA	TRBJ1-1	TGTGCCAGCTCACCAACGAGGCGGGGGGACACTGAAGCTTTCTTT	CASSPTRRGDTEAFF
TRBV6-5	13	TRBD1	NA	TRBJ2-5	TGTGCCAGTGCGGGACAGGGAGAAGAGACCCAGTACTTC	CASAGQGEETQYF
TRBV5-1	15	NA	NA	TRBJ2-1	TGCGCCAGCAACGTACAGTCGAGCTCCTACAATGAGCAGTTCTTC	CASNVQSSSYNEQFF
TRBV7-2	13	NA	NA	TRBJ2-7	TGTGCCAGCAGCCGCCGGGTTGCCTACGAGCAGTACTTC	CASSRRVAYEQYF
TRBV10-3	11	NA	NA	TRBJ1-2	TGTGCCATCAGTGAACTGGATGGCTACACCTTC	CAISELDGYTF
TRBV7-8	17	TRBD1	NA	TRBJ1-5	TGTGCCAGCAGCTTAAGGGGGCGGACATATAGCAATCAGCCCCAGCATTTT	CASSLRGRTYSNQPQHF
TRBV25-1	14	TRBD1	NA	TRBJ2-7	TGTGCCAGCAGCAGGACAGGGGTTACCTACGAGCAGTACTTC	CASSRTGVTYEQYF
TRBV5-4	15	TRBD1	NA	TRBJ2-3	TGTGCCAGCAGCTTGGCGGGACAGGGCACAGATACGCAGTATTTT	CASSLAGQGTDTQYF
TRBV2	13	NA	NA	TRBJ2-3	TGTGCCAGCAGTGAAAGCCCAGCGGATACGCAGTATTTT	CASSESPADTQYF
TRBV11-2	18	NA	few	TRBJ2-6	TGTGCCAGCAGCCATCTACGGTCGCCGCCCTCTGGGGCCAACGTCCTGACTTTC	CASSHLRSPPSGANVLTF
TRBV4-2	17	TRBD2	NA	TRBJ2-3	TGTGCCAGCAGCCGATCGCACCTCGGGGGGACCACAGATACGCAGTATTTT	CASSRSHLGGTTDTQYF
TRBV2	15	NA	NA	TRBJ1-3	TGTGCCAGCAGTCCACCGGGAACCTTGCCAAACACCATATATTTT	CASSPPGTLPNTIYF
TRBV18	13	NA	NA	TRBJ2-5	TGTGCCAGCTCAGCCCGGGATCAAGAGACCCAGTACTTC	CASSARDQETQYF
TRBV7-9	14	TRBD2	NA	TRBJ2-5	TGTGCCAGCGATCGGGCGGGGGTCCAAGAGACCCAGTACTTC	CASDRAGVQETQYF
TRBV13	14	NA	NA	TRBJ1-5	TGTGCCAGCAGCTTAGGCGGGGGCAATCAGCCCCAGCATTTT	CASSLGGGNQPQHF
TRBV10-2	16	NA	NA	TRBJ1-5	TGCGCCAGCGGAGATGCGGGGGCGGTTAGCAATCAGCCCCAGCATTTT	CASGDAGAVSNQPQHF
TRBV9	14	TRBD2	NA	TRBJ2-3	TGTGCCAGCAGCCAAGGACTAGCCTCAGATACGCAGTATTTT	CASSQGLASDTQYF
TRBV5-1	16	NA	NA	TRBJ2-1	TGCGCCAGCAGCTTGCTGGGACACGGCTACAATGAGTGGCAGTTCTTC	CASSLLGHGYNEWQFF
TRBV18	13	TRBD1	NA	TRBJ2-1	TGTGCCAGCTCACCGGGACAGGTCAATGAGCAGTTCTTC	CASSPGQVNEQFF
TRBV10-3	15	TRBD1	NA	TRBJ2-2	TGTGCCATGAGCCCCCAGGGGGCGAATCCCGGGGAGCTGTTTTTT	CAMSPQGANPGELFF
TRBV14	13	NA	NA	TRBJ2-7	TGTGCCAGCAGCCAAGTCCATCCCTACGAGCAGTACTTC	CASSQVHPYEQYF
TRBV7-9	13	TRBD1	NA	TRBJ2-3	TGTGCCAGCCGGACAGGGAGGTCAGATACGCAGTATTTT	CASRTGRSDTQYF
TRBV7-2	16	TRBD2	NA	TRBJ2-5	TGTGCCAGCAGCTTGGCCGGAACTAGCGGGCAAGAGACCCAGTACTTC	CASSLAGTSGQETQYF
TRBV6-5	15	NA	NA	TRBJ1-2	TGTGCCAGCAGTTCTCCGGGGAATGGGAACTATGGCTACACCTTC	CASSSPGNGNYGYTF
TRBV10-3	15	NA	NA	TRBJ1-4	TGTGCCACCAGTGAGGCGGGACTGGTTAATGAAAAACTGTTTTTT	CATSEAGLVNEKLFF
TRBV6-5	14	NA	NA	TRBJ2-7	TGTGCCAGCAGTTACGATAAGAGATCCTACGAGCAGTACTTC	CASSYDKRSYEQYF
TRBV10-3	15	NA	NA	TRBJ1-6	TGTGCCATCAGTCCCGCAGGGGCGAATAATTCACCCCTCCACTTT	CAISPAGANNSPLHF
TRBV7-9	13	NA	NA	TRBJ1-1	TGTGCCAGCAGCGTACGTACGGACACTGAAGCTTTCTTT	CASSVRTDTEAFF
TRBV29-1	12	TRBD2	NA	TRBJ2-5	TGCAGCGCTGCGGGGGGGGAAGAGACCCAGTACTTC	CSAAGGEETQYF
TRBV27	14	NA	NA	TRBJ2-7	TGTGCCAGCAGTCTTACAGGGATGTCCTACGAGCAGTACTTC	CASSLTGMSYEQYF
TRBV5-1	16	NA	NA	TRBJ2-6	TGCGCCAGCAGCTTGGATCTCGGTGGTGGGGCCAACGTCCTGACTTTC	CASSLDLGGGANVLTF
TRBV4-2	17	NA	few	TRBJ1-5	TGTGCCAGCAGCCATTCAGGAGGCTCTGGGGTCGGTCAGCCCCAGCATTTT	CASSHSGGSGVGQPQHF
TRBV7-7	15	TRBD1	NA	TRBJ2-3	TGTGCTAGCAGCTTATATAGGACAGGGCAAAATACGCAGTATTTT	CASSLYRTGQNTQYF
TRBV19	15	TRBD1	once	TRBJ1-6	TGTGCCAGTACTTCCGGGGACAGGGATAATTCACCCCTCCACTTT	CASTSGDRDNSPLHF
TRBV25-1	15	TRBD1	NA	TRBJ1-4	TGTGCCAGCAGTCAGGGGGCTGCAACTAATGAAAAACTGTTTTTT	CASSQGAATNEKLFF
TRBV5-1	14	NA	NA	TRBJ1-2	TGCGCCAGCAGCTTGGAGGAGGGGCGTGATGGCTACACCTTC	CASSLEEGRDGYTF
TRBV6-5	15	NA	NA	TRBJ1-2	TGTGCCAGCAGGACCTGGCGGGGGCGGATCGATGGCTACACCTTC	CASRTWRGRIDGYTF
TRBV7-3	14	NA	NA	TRBJ1-1	TGTGCCAGCAGCTTACTAGGCAGGGACACTGAAGCTTTCTTT	CASSLLGRDTEAFF
TRBV10-2	15	TRBD2	NA	TRBJ2-6	TGCGCCAGCAGTGAGAGGCGGGGGGGCGACAACGTCCTGACTTTC	CASSERRGGDNVLTF
TRBV27	14	TRBD2	NA	TRBJ2-3	TGTGCCAGCGTCGGCGGGGGGGTTTGGGATACGCAGTATTTT	CASVGGGVWDTQYF